Shown below are 24 T cell receptor beta chains from a single sample sequenced in a study of blood T cell repertoires in COVID-19. Sequenced by immunoSEQ multiplex PCR; TCRdb stores in-frame clones only, minus some. In the table there are 250,000 to 300,000 clones, just under 90% of which are singletons. The sequenced material came from PBMCs or T cells enriched from blood (not recorded which). Receptor source: a woman in her sixties who had recovered from COVID-19.

This clone was seen more than once but under ten times. The chain employs TRBV13 and TRBJ1-1; the D is unclear. This CDR3 has 12 amino acids. CDR1 is PRHDT, CDR2 FYEKMQ, per germline (reference sequence). Trimming took 5 bases from V and 1 from J, leaving 5 bases between them. CDR3 coding DNA: TGTGCCAGCAGCCCACAGAACACTGAAGCTTTCTTT. Amino acids: CASSPQNTEAFF.

This rearrangement joins TRBV9 to TRBJ1-3; TRBD1 agrees at 7 bases. Germline assignment: CDR1 SGDLS and CDR2 YYNGEE. The CDR3 has 17 residues. V lost 4 bases and J lost 1; bases outside the gene matches: 11. CDR3 bases: TGTGCCAGCAGCCCCTTAACCGGGACAGATTCTGGAAACACCATATATTTT. Encoded protein: CASSPLTGTDSGNTIYF.

As regards this clone: Other DNA sequences in the same sample also yield this CDR3. The chain has TRBV5-1 and TRBJ1-4; maybe TRBD1 (5 bases). Germline assignment: CDR1 SGHRS and CDR2 YFSETQ. V lost 2 bases and J 7 bases, leaving 12 bases between the germline ends. The CDR3 length is 14 residues. The CDR3 here is CASSLGQGGEKLFF. CDR3 DNA: TGCGCCAGCAGCTTAGGCCAGGGAGGTGAAAAACTGTTTTTT.

This chain joins TRBV27 and TRBJ1-2, with D tentatively TRBD1 (5 bases). This CDR3 contains 13 residues. CDR1 is MNHEY and CDR2 is SMNVEV in the germline V gene (reference sequence). Trimming pared 6 bases from V and 6 bases from J, leaving 14 bases between. The CDR3 DNA is TGTGCCAGCAGGGTTGGGGGGGATGATGGCTACACCTTC. Amino acids: CASRVGGDDGYTF.

The V call is TRBV29-1, the J call TRBJ2-7; a weak D match, TRBD1 (5 bases). The V gene lost 6 bases and the J gene lost 2 bases, with 8 bases spanning the gap. Germline loops: CDR1 SQVTM, CDR2 ANQGSEA. The CDR3 runs to 11 residues. DNA for the CDR3: TGCAGCGTCTCAGGGCCCTACGAGCAGTACTTC. It translates to CSVSGPYEQYF.

The chain couples TRBV3-1 (or the pseudogene TRBV3-2) to TRBJ1-1, with 9 nucleotides matching TRBD1. Germline CDR1 and CDR2: LGHDT and YNNKEL (reference sequence). The J segment lost 7 bases and the V segment lost 4 bases, leaving 7 bases of the junction unmatched. This CDR3 is built from 14 residues. The chain's CDR3 is CASSPDRGYGEAFF. The CDR3 DNA sequence: TGTGCCAGCAGCCCAGACAGGGGGTATGGTGAAGCTTTCTTT.

A few counts support this clone. The chain has TRBV5-1 and TRBJ2-1; D unresolved. CDR3 length: 14 amino acids. Trimming left V 4 bases short and J 4 bases short, with 12 bases between. From germline, CDR1 is SGHRS and CDR2 YFSETQ. CDR3 coding DNA: TGCGCCAGCAGCGCCGACACCTCTTACAATGAGCAGTTCTTC. It specifies CASSADTSYNEQFF. The entire variable domain, with the rest obtained from reference TRBV5-1 and TRBJ2-1, is as follows: KAGVTQTPRYLIKTRGQQVTLSCSPISGHRSVSWYQQTPGQGLQFLFEYFSETQRNKGNFPGRFSGRQFSNSRSEMNVSTLELGDSALYLCASSADTSYNEQFFGPGTRLTVL.

The J gene is TRBJ2-3, the V gene TRBV30; D may be TRBD1 (5 bases). Trimming left V 3 bases short and J 4 bases short, with 14 bases between. In germline, CDR1 is GTSNPN, CDR2 SVGIG (reference sequence). The CDR3 is 14 residues long. CDR3 DNA sequence: TGTGCCTGGAGGGCAGGGCTATCCGCAGATACGCAGTATTTT. Its translation is CAWRAGLSADTQYF.

The chain has TRBV7-6 and TRBJ2-1; possible D gene TRBD1, 5 bases. Trimming pared 8 bases from V and 9 bases from J, leaving 11 bases between. The CDR3 extends over 11 amino acids. Germline V lookup: CDR1 SGHVS, CDR2 FNYEAQ. This chain's CDR3 is CASSLGVEQFF. The CDR3 DNA sequence: TGTGCCAGCTCGTTAGGGGTTGAGCAGTTCTTC.

The gene calls are TRBV6-5 and TRBJ1-2; D remains unclear. CDR1 is MNHEY and CDR2 is SVGAGI in the germline V gene. The CDR3 is made up of 14 amino acids. Trimming shortened V by 0 bases and J by 8 bases, and 13 bases separated the two germline ends. The CDR3 protein is CASSYSSGLMGYTF. The DNA of the CDR3 is TGTGCCAGCAGTTACTCTTCAGGACTGATGGGCTACACCTTC.

This sequence joins TRBV29-1 and TRBJ1-2; D uncertain. V lost 8 bases, J lost 5 bases, and 12 bases lay in between. The CDR3 extends over 11 amino acids. Per the germline V gene, CDR1 is SQVTM and CDR2 is ANQGSEA. The CDR3 sequence is CSCQQPYGYTF. In DNA, the CDR3 is TGCAGCTGCCAACAGCCTTATGGCTACACCTTC.

The chain has TRBV29-1 and TRBJ2-7, with D unclear. The CDR3 spans 16 residues. The germline V and J ends were trimmed by 4 bases and 3 bases, with 22 bases remaining between them. Germline V gene data show CDR1 as SQVTM and CDR2 as ANQGSEA. This chain's CDR3 is CSVVGLLETEDYEQYF. In DNA form, the CDR3 reads TGCAGCGTTGTTGGATTATTGGAGACCGAGGACTACGAGCAGTACTTC.

CDR3 in amino acids: CASSLIRDEQYF. The CDR3 DNA is TGCGCCAGCAGCTTGATCAGGGACGAGCAGTACTTC. The chain has TRBV5-1 and TRBJ2-7; D is possibly TRBD1 (5 bases). This CDR3 has 12 residues. CDR1 SGHRS and CDR2 YFSETQ come from the germline V gene. V shed 1 base and J shed 5 bases, with 7 bases lying between them.

This clone was observed a handful of times. This chain joins TRBV27 and TRBJ1-5; D might be TRBD1 (6 bases). Trimming cost V 9 bases and J 4 bases, with 19 bases left between them. The germline V gene has CDR1 MNHEY and CDR2 SMNVEV (reference sequence). There are 15 residues in the CDR3. DNA for the CDR3: TGTGCCAGTTCCTTGGGTCGACAGGAGAATCAGCCCCAGCATTTT. It yields the protein CASSLGRQENQPQHF.

This clone has a count of ten or more. V and J are TRBV5-6 and TRBJ1-2; perhaps TRBD1 as D (6 bases). Trimming shortened V by 4 bases and J by 4 bases, and 11 bases separated the two germline ends. Germline CDR1 SGHDT, CDR2 YYEEEE. The CDR3 contains 13 residues. In nucleotides, the CDR3 is TGTGCCAGCAGCCCGGACAGTTCCTATGGCTACACCTTC. Translation gives CASSPDSSYGYTF.

The chain joins TRBV2 to TRBJ1-4; 8 bases line up with TRBD1. The V gene end was trimmed by 6 bases and the J gene end by 3 bases; junction bases not matched to a gene: 6. The CDR3 extends over 15 amino acids. Germline V gives CDR1 SNHLY, CDR2 FYNNEI. The DNA of the CDR3 is TGTGCCAGCAGCCCAGGGGGCGCGGCTAATGAAAAACTGTTTTTT. It encodes CASSPGGAANEKLFF.

A single count supports this clone. V gene TRBV19 combines with J gene TRBJ1-1; 10 positions agree with TRBD1. This CDR3 is 15 amino acids long. V trimming: 7 bases; J trimming: 4 bases; junction bases outside the gene matches: 9. CDR1 is LNHDA, CDR2 SQIVND, per germline (reference sequence). The CDR3 here is CASTDRGRVGTEAFF. The CDR3 coding sequence is TGTGCCAGTACAGACAGGGGGCGCGTGGGCACTGAAGCTTTCTTT.

The chain combines TRBV3-1 (or the pseudogene TRBV3-2) with TRBJ1-1, with D perhaps TRBD1 (6 bases). Germline CDR1 and CDR2: LGHDT and YNNKEL (reference sequence). The CDR3 runs 15 residues. V was clipped by 5 bases and J by 6 bases, with 19 bases between them. The CDR3 coding sequence is TGTGCCAGCAGCGACCCCAACTGGGGGCCCGCTGAAGCTTTCTTT. It yields the protein CASSDPNWGPAEAFF.

This clone was detected only once. The V call is TRBV7-9, the J call TRBJ1-4, with D possibly TRBD1 on 6 matching bases. Germline V gives CDR1 SEHNR, CDR2 FQNEAQ (reference sequence). This CDR3 contains 18 residues. The ends were cut back, 3 bases at V and 0 bases at J, with 17 bases in the middle. The DNA for the CDR3 is TGTGCCAGCAGCTTTGCGACAGGCCCCTTTGCAACTAATGAAAAACTGTTTTTT. Amino acid sequence: CASSFATGPFATNEKLFF.

The V gene is TRBV6-5, the J gene TRBJ1-1, with TRBD1 matching 8 bases. J lost 4 bases, V lost 6 bases, and 7 bases had no gene match. The CDR3 runs 14 residues. Germline CDR1 and CDR2: MNHEY and SVGAGI. The CDR3 coding sequence is TGTGCCAGCAGAACTCAGGGGGCTGGCACTGAAGCTTTCTTT. This encodes CASRTQGAGTEAFF.

A few counts support this clone. The chain employs TRBV10-3 and TRBJ2-1; no firm D call. The ends were cut back, 0 bases at V and 2 bases at J, with 11 bases in the middle. Germline V CDR1 and CDR2: ENHRY, SYGVKD. CDR3 size: 16 residues. CDR3: CAISESRLGPYNEQFF. DNA for the CDR3: TGTGCCATCAGTGAGTCCAGGTTGGGTCCCTACAATGAGCAGTTCTTC.

V is TRBV18 and J is TRBJ1-5; D uncertain. From germline, CDR1 is KGHSH and CDR2 LQKENI. Trimming stripped 2 bases from V and 4 bases from J, with 12 bases between. This CDR3 is built from 15 residues. The CDR3 loop is CASSPNLDNNQPQHF. In DNA form, the CDR3 reads TGTGCCAGCTCACCAAACTTAGATAATAATCAGCCCCAGCATTTT.

The chain joins TRBV12-3 or TRBV12-4 to TRBJ1-1; D is undetermined. V was pared by 4 bases and J by 5 bases, with 8 bases between. The CDR3 contains 12 residues. The CDR3 DNA sequence: TGTGCCAGCAGTTATTGGCAGACTGAAGCTTTCTTT. As protein: CASSYWQTEAFF.

This rearrangement joins TRBV5-1 to TRBJ2-1; TRBD1 might be the D (6 bases). V was shortened by 3 bases and J by 6 bases, with 13 bases between the two germline ends. Germline V CDR1 and CDR2: SGHRS, YFSETQ. The CDR3 is 14 residues long. CDR3 sequence reads: CASSSAGTLNEQFF. The CDR3 DNA reads as TGCGCCAGCAGCTCCGCCGGGACACTCAATGAGCAGTTCTTC.